A single sample gave rise to the 8 T cell receptor beta chains below, sequenced in a study of shared clonotypes between healthy human individuals. TCRdb's table, derived via immunoSEQ multiplex PCR, lists solely in-frame clones and lacks some. The data show 950,000 to 1,100,000 clones, with around 76% seen just once and 1.4% held by the top ten. The sample consisted of memory CD4+ T cells sorted from blood. Subset denoted: CD45RA-negative fraction. These receptors were obtained from a man aged 18 to 30 in good health.

The chain links TRBV11-3 to TRBJ2-2, with D perhaps TRBD1 or TRBD2 (6 bases each). V lost 8 bases and J 1 base, leaving 14 bases between the germline ends. In germline, CDR1 is SGHNT, CDR2 YENEEA. The CDR3 sequence is 15 residues long. CDR3 sequence (DNA): TGTGCCAGCGGCGTAGGAGGGGGGAACACCGGGGAGCTGTTTTTT. The encoded protein is CASGVGGGNTGELFF.

This clone was seen at least ten times. The V gene is TRBV6-1, the J gene TRBJ1-5; 8 bases match TRBD1. This CDR3 has 15 residues. The ends lost 4 bases at V and 7 bases at J; junction bases unmatched: 9. Germline CDR1 is MNHNS and CDR2 is SASEGT. In DNA, the CDR3 is TGTGCCAGCAGTGCTGGACAGGGATGGAGGCAGCCCCAGCATTTT. Amino acid sequence: CASSAGQGWRQPQHF.

This chain connects TRBV6-5 to TRBJ2-7; D ambiguous. The germline gives CDR1 MNHEY, CDR2 SVGAGI. The length of the CDR3 is 13 residues. V lost 6 bases and J 1 base, leaving 10 bases between the germline ends. The CDR3 nucleotides are TGTGCCAGCAGCCGATTCCTTTCCTACGAGCAGTACTTC. Protein product: CASSRFLSYEQYF.

The rearrangement joins TRBV7-2 to TRBJ2-4; either TRBD1 or TRBD2 may supply D (6 bases each). Trimming removed 2 bases at V and 7 bases at J, with 12 bases between. This CDR3 has 14 residues. Germline CDR1 SGHTA, CDR2 FQGNSA. The CDR3, as DNA: TGTGCCAGCAGCTTAAGGGGGGCTAAGAACATTCAGTACTTC. It specifies CASSLRGAKNIQYF.

On this clone: Given a far larger clone just one base away, this is likely a sequencing read error. The J gene is TRBJ2-3, the V gene TRBV29-1, with no clear D. This CDR3 is built from 14 residues. The germline V gene has CDR1 SQVTM and CDR2 ANQGSEA. CDR3 residues: CSVGDGRVGDTQCF. The CDR3 DNA reads TGCAGCGTTGGGGATGGGCGAGTCGGAGATACGCAGTGTTTT.

This clone was detected only once. The junction departs from germline at one end; a sequencing error may be responsible. The chain carries TRBV18 and TRBJ1-2; no clear D. Germline assignment: CDR1 KGHSH and CDR2 LQKENI. CDR3 size: 15 residues. The CDR3 region has the DNA TGTGCCAGCTCCCCACTAGCTAACGGGGAAGGAGGCTACACCTTC. Its translation is CASSPLANGEGGYTF.

This clone was found many times. This same CDR3 is encoded by further DNA sequences in the sample. This chain links TRBV7-9 with TRBJ2-4; 8 nucleotides match TRBD1. The length of the CDR3 is 16 residues. V was pared by 1 base and J by 6 bases, with 8 bases of the junction left unmatched. Germline values: CDR1 SEHNR, CDR2 FQNEAQ (reference sequence). DNA of the CDR3: TGTGCCAGCAGCTTAGGTTCAGGGGGCCTTGGAAACATTCAGTACTTC. It yields the protein CASSLGSGGLGNIQYF. The full variable domain, with the rest looked up from reference TRBV7-9 and TRBJ2-4, is DTGVSQNPRHKITKRGQNVTFRCDPISEHNRLYWYRQTLGQGPEFLTYFQNEAQLEKSRLLSDRFSAERPKGSFSTLEIQRTEQGDSAMYLCASSLGSGGLGNIQYFGAGTRLSVL.

V is TRBV6-6 and J is TRBJ1-2, with D perhaps TRBD1 (5 bases). The CDR3 loop spans 13 amino acids. Germline CDR1 MNHNY, CDR2 SVGAGI (reference sequence). V dropped 6 bases and J dropped 9 bases, with 17 bases sitting between them. The CDR3 DNA sequence: TGTGCCAGCAGCCTAACAGGCGCTGGTAGCTACACCTTC. Translation: CASSLTGAGSYTF.